This T cell receptor (beta chain) was obtained from a study of quantifying T cell responses using KT2 cells. Study background: cDNA was made from DNase-treated RNA using alpha and beta constant primers.

In its sample, this clonotype was seen many times. The CDR3 sequence is 11 residues long. Germline V gives CDR1 GTSNPN, CDR2 SVGIG (reference sequence). Trimming shortened V by 6 bases and J by 4 bases, and 9 bases separated the two germline ends. A single-stranded UMI oligo with SP2 sequence was ligated to cDNA 3' ends. First-round PCR used 4 cycles and beta primers RC1.1 and RC1.2 covering TRBC1 and TRBC2. Each CDR3 protein gets one entry after TCRdb re-called the UMI-ligation and nested PCR reads with MiXCR. The table lists around 35,000 distinct CDR3 sequences, 10% of them singletons. The sequence came from a human donor. Source material: PBMCs spiked with cells of the T cell clone KT2. The gene calls are TRBV30 and TRBJ2-5; D ambiguous. CDR3 nucleotides: TGTGCCTGTCAAACGGGAGAGACCCAGTACTTC. This translates into CACQTGETQYF.